The TCR beta chain under discussion was sequenced for a study of beta chain features in type 1 diabetes. Study-level background: Age and gender were similar between patients and healthy donors, as were cell yields. Study results and limitations: TCRB repertoires of naive, central memory and Treg cells appeared more similar among patients than among healthy donors. All four CD4+ subsets of Type 1 diabetes patients contained TCRB CDR3s that were moderately but significantly shorter.

Germline CDR1 GTSNPN, CDR2 SVGIG (reference sequence). This CDR3 contains 11 residues. Trimming pared 1 base from V and 5 bases from J, leaving 6 bases between. Sorting based on CD45RO/CCR7/CD25/CD127/CD95/CD27 separated CD4+ naive, central memory, regulatory and stem cell-like memory cells. Expressed TCRB transcripts were sequenced because the isolated RNA had all been reverse transcribed beforehand. Some 3.6 million reads on average were seen across naive, central memory and regulatory T cell samples. Repertoires were generated with immunoSEQ multiplex PCR, while TCRdb's copy carries only in-frame clones and drops some. This table has about 660,000 clones, around 15% appearing once. This clone was counted only a few times. Its antigen is unknown. Other DNA sequences in the sample encode the same CDR3.

The J gene is TRBJ2-7, the V gene TRBV30, with D hard to call. This sequence was found in a young man with type 1 diabetes. The specimen sequenced was naive CD4+ T cells from blood. This chain's CDR3 is CAWSGRHEQYF. The CDR3 DNA reads as TGTGCCTGGAGTGGACGACACGAGCAGTACTTC.